The clone carrying this T cell receptor beta chain was recorded many times. Its antigen is unidentified. Together with a sample-barcoded 5' primer, a J-beta primer mix was included in a second PCR lasting roughly 7 to 11 cycles. Every cDNA molecule carried a tag from a template-switch adaptor bearing 12 random nucleotides. One entry per CDR3 protein, called by TCRdb with MiXCR from the 5' RACE reads. The data show roughly 1.6 million distinct CDR3 sequences, with roughly 30% seen just once and about 11% held by the top ten. The data derive from a study of blood T cells in healthy people across ages. Study-level results: Higher naive T cell percentage went strongly together with higher TCR beta diversity.

CDR3 length: 14 residues. The V end was cut by 3 bases, the J end by 0 bases, with 8 bases between. Sequencing was performed on blood. The TCR was taken from a woman aged 30 to 39 in good health. The chain is built from TRBV12-3 or TRBV12-4 and TRBJ1-2; weak D call: TRBD1 (6 bases). CDR3 bases: TGTGCCAGCAGTTTGGACAGCCCTAACTATGGCTACACCTTC. It is translated as CASSLDSPNYGYTF.